This TCR beta chain is from a study of T cell responses to AZD1222 COVID-19 vaccine. General study results and limits: Reports indicate that nearly half of spike-specific TCRs are directed at unmutated variant regions.

The CDR3 has 15 amino acids. Germline CDR1 reads LGHNA; CDR2 reads YSLEER. V was pared by 6 bases and J by 0 bases, with 4 bases of the junction left unmatched. Concerning this clone: Its antigen is still unknown.

Generated by immunoSEQ multiplex PCR, the TCRdb table keeps only in-frame clones and is missing some. This table has tens of thousands of clones, around nine tenths appearing once. The clonotype was recovered from an adult in good health. The V call is TRBV4-3, the J call TRBJ2-2; 7 bases line up with TRBD2. The starting material was peripheral blood, obtained on day 0 of AZD1222 vaccination. CDR3 sequence (DNA): TGCGCCAGCAGGCTCACTAGCGCGAACACCGGGGAGCTGTTTTTT. It encodes CASRLTSANTGELFF.